These T cell receptor beta chains were read from a single sample in a study of shared clonotypes between healthy human individuals. Sequencing used immunoSEQ multiplex PCR; TCRdb keeps in-frame clones, though not all of them. The table includes about 1.5 million clones, roughly 98% detected once. The sample consisted of naive CD4+ T cells sorted from blood. These receptors were taken from a man aged 25-45 years in good health. Both conserved end residues are part of each CDR3. Fields, in order: clone size, D gene, J gene, V gene, CDR3 protein, CDR3 DNA. The D gene is left open where the match is weak. The listing skips clone size in some rows; elsewhere it reads once, few, many or a size class.

. | TRBD1 | TRBJ2-7 | TRBV12-5 | CASGLVLGQGSYEQYF | TGTGCTAGTGGTTTGGTACTGGGACAGGGCTCCTACGAGCAGTACTTC
. | TRBD2 | TRBJ2-5 | TRBV18 | CASSPGISGIWETQYF | TGTGCCAGCTCACCGGGGATTAGCGGGATCTGGGAGACCCAGTACTTC
once | . | TRBJ2-1 | TRBV28 | CASSSPGRLYNEQFF | TGTGCCAGCAGTTCACCGGGACGGTTGTACAATGAGCAGTTCTTC
. | TRBD2 | TRBJ2-7 | TRBV14 | CASSQAGRGGNEQYF | TGTGCCAGCAGCCAAGCGGGGAGGGGTGGAAACGAGCAGTACTTC
. | . | TRBJ1-1 | TRBV6-5 | CAIRRLGNTEAFF | TGTGCCATCCGTCGGTTGGGGAACACTGAAGCTTTCTTT
. | TRBD2 | TRBJ2-1 | TRBV7-2 | CASSLAWGLAGVLGNEQFF | TGTGCCAGCAGCTTAGCCTGGGGGCTAGCGGGGGTTTTAGGGAATGAGCAGTTCTTC
. | TRBD1 | TRBJ1-3 | TRBV14 | CASSQLGGQSGNTIYF | TGTGCCAGCAGCCAACTCGGGGGACAGAGTGGAAACACCATATATTTT
. | . | TRBJ1-5 | TRBV2 | CASSEETTELNQPQHF | TGTGCCAGCAGTGAAGAGACCACAGAATTGAATCAGCCCCAGCATTTT
. | . | TRBJ2-5 | TRBV5-1 | CASSPNQETQYF | TGCGCCAGCAGCCCGAACCAAGAGACCCAGTACTTC
. | TRBD2 | TRBJ2-1 | TRBV7-9 | CASSFGTSGVYEQFF | TGTGCCAGCAGCTTTGGGACTAGTGGGGTCTATGAGCAGTTCTTC
. | . | TRBJ2-2 | TRBV2 | CATRFSRDTGELFF | TGTGCCACCCGCTTTTCTAGGGACACCGGGGAGCTGTTTTTT
. | . | TRBJ2-2 | TRBV25-1 | CASKAGGTGELFF | TGTGCCAGCAAGGCAGGGGGGACCGGGGAGCTGTTTTTT
. | TRBD2 | TRBJ2-1 | TRBV28 | CASTTSAANEQFF | TGTGCCAGTACGACTAGCGCCGCAAATGAGCAGTTCTTC
. | . | TRBJ1-1 | TRBV15 | CATSRDLGTEAFF | TGTGCCACCAGCAGAGATTTGGGGACTGAAGCTTTCTTT
. | TRBD2 | TRBJ2-1 | TRBV11-2 | CASSPGLAPYNEQFF | TGTGCCAGCAGCCCGGGACTAGCCCCCTACAATGAGCAGTTCTTC
. | TRBD1 | TRBJ2-7 | TRBV2 | CASSRTKNRGNEDEQYF | TGTGCCAGCAGTCGAACTAAGAACAGGGGTAATGAAGACGAGCAGTACTTC
. | . | TRBJ2-1 | TRBV2 | CASSEALTAHNEQFF | TGTGCCAGCAGTGAAGCGCTGACCGCCCACAATGAGCAGTTCTTC
. | TRBD1 | TRBJ1-5 | TRBV7-9 | CASSTGTGGQPQHF | TGTGCCAGCAGCACCGGGACAGGGGGTCAGCCCCAGCATTTT
. | . | TRBJ2-5 | TRBV9 | CASSVVSDAGGETQYF | TGTGCCAGCAGCGTAGTGTCCGACGCCGGAGGAGAGACCCAGTACTTC
. | . | TRBJ2-1 | TRBV5-1 | CASSLGRGGLNEQFF | TGCGCCAGCAGCTTGGGACGTGGAGGGTTAAATGAGCAGTTCTTC
. | . | TRBJ2-2 | TRBV27 | CASYQWGNTGELFF | TGTGCCAGCTACCAGTGGGGTAACACCGGGGAGCTGTTTTTT
. | . | TRBJ2-3 | TRBV14 | CASSQKATDTQYF | TGTGCCAGCAGCCAAAAAGCGACAGATACGCAGTATTTT
. | . | TRBJ2-5 | TRBV18 | CASSPTSATSLGETQYF | TGTGCCAGCTCACCAACTTCGGCGACTAGTTTGGGAGAGACCCAGTACTTC